A single sample gave rise to the 30 T cell receptor beta chains below, sequenced in a study of control samples from healthy donors and cancer patients. The data were produced by immunoSEQ multiplex PCR, yet TCRdb's version contains in-frame clones alone and is incomplete. The sample consists of around 150,000 clones, under 96% of them appearing once. The sequenced sample consisted of blood. The receptors originated from a woman in her 30s in good health.

The chain employs TRBV3-1 (or the pseudogene TRBV3-2) and TRBJ1-4; TRBD1 matches 7 bases. Per germline, CDR1 LGHDT and CDR2 YNNKEL (reference sequence). The CDR3 extends over 14 amino acids. V was clipped by 5 bases and J by 8 bases; unmatched bases: 8. The CDR3 DNA reads TGTGCCAGCAGCTCAAGGGAGGGGGCGGAAAAACTGTTTTTT. This codes for CASSSREGAEKLFF.

The chain uses TRBV15 and TRBJ2-7, with 8 nucleotides matching TRBD1. The V and J ends lost 3 bases and 2 bases, in that order; junction bases with no gene match: 3. CDR1 and CDR2 (germline): LNHNV, YYDKDF (reference sequence). The CDR3 contains 14 residues. The DNA of the CDR3 is TGTGCCACCAGCAGGACGGACAGGGCCTACGAGCAGTACTTC. Translating it yields CATSRTDRAYEQYF.

This chain connects TRBV7-9 to TRBJ2-7; 10 bases line up with TRBD2. CDR1 SEHNR and CDR2 FQNEAQ come from the germline V gene (reference sequence). J lost 7 bases, V lost 0 bases, and 12 bases had no gene match. The CDR3 contains 17 residues. CDR3 sequence (DNA): TGTGCCAGCAGCTTAGCCTCTCTCTTAAGCGGGAGGGGTGAGCAGTACTTC. Its translation: CASSLASLLSGRGEQYF. The whole variable domain, filled in from reference TRBV7-9 and TRBJ2-7, reads DTGVSQNPRHKITKRGQNVTFRCDPISEHNRLYWYRQTLGQGPEFLTYFQNEAQLEKSRLLSDRFSAERPKGSFSTLEIQRTEQGDSAMYLCASSLASLLSGRGEQYFGPGTRLTVT.

The CDR3 bases are TGTGCCAGCAGAAGGATCGGGACCTACAATGAGCAGTTCTTC. This encodes CASRRIGTYNEQFF. The chain combines TRBV27 with TRBJ2-1; D perhaps matches TRBD2 (5 bases). Trimming stripped 6 bases from V and 2 bases from J, with 11 bases between. The CDR3 totals 14 residues. CDR1 is MNHEY, CDR2 SMNVEV, per germline (reference sequence).

The V gene is TRBV3-1 (or the pseudogene TRBV3-2), the J gene TRBJ1-1; D is uncertain. The CDR3 has 17 amino acids. V was pared by 0 bases and J by 1 base, with 15 bases between. From germline, CDR1 is LGHDT and CDR2 YNNKEL (reference sequence). CDR3 amino acids: CASSQERAALGNTEAFF. In DNA form, the CDR3 reads TGTGCCAGCAGCCAAGAGCGGGCAGCCCTAGGGAACACTGAAGCTTTCTTT.

In this sample, this clone turned up once. The chain has TRBV28 and TRBJ2-3; 8 bases fit TRBD2. CDR3 length equals 16 residues. Germline V gene lookup returns CDR1 MDHEN and CDR2 SYDVKM. Trimming removed 5 bases from V and 4 bases from J; junction bases left unmatched: 11. CDR3 DNA sequence: TGTGCCAGCAGTCCCGGGGGAGCGGGAGCGGCAGATACGCAGTATTTT. Its translation is CASSPGGAGAADTQYF.

V is TRBV14 and J is TRBJ2-7, with D possibly being TRBD2 (6 bases). Trimming removed 0 bases at V and 4 bases at J, with 13 bases between. The CDR3 runs to 15 residues. Germline loops: CDR1 SGHDN, CDR2 FVKESK. The CDR3 loop reads CASSQERTGGYEQYF. CDR3 DNA sequence: TGTGCCAGCAGCCAAGAAAGGACTGGGGGGTACGAGCAGTACTTC.

The chain joins TRBV19 to TRBJ1-1; possibly TRBD1 for D (5 bases). This CDR3 contains 15 residues. The V gene lost 1 base and the J gene lost 3 bases, with 12 bases spanning the gap. Germline V gene sequence: CDR1 LNHDA, CDR2 SQIVND (reference sequence). In DNA, the CDR3 is TGTGCCAGTAGTATAGGGGGACTAATAGACACTGAAGCTTTCTTT. Translating gives CASSIGGLIDTEAFF.

The chain uses TRBV5-6 and TRBJ1-1; TRBD1 matches at 8 bases. This CDR3 region has 15 residues. Unmatched junction bases numbered 5, after V lost 0 bases and J lost 4 bases. The germline gives CDR1 SGHDT, CDR2 YYEEEE. CDR3 region: CASSLEQGASTEAFF. The CDR3 DNA sequence: TGTGCCAGCAGCTTGGAGCAGGGGGCTAGCACTGAAGCTTTCTTT.

V gene TRBV5-4 combines with J gene TRBJ1-1; TRBD1 is a possible D gene (6 bases). CDR3 length: 15 residues. Germline assignment: CDR1 SGHNT and CDR2 YYREEE (reference sequence). Trimming left V 4 bases short and J 3 bases short, with 16 bases between. CDR3 sequence: CASSRRIEGDTEAFF. CDR3 in DNA: TGTGCCAGCAGCCGGCGAATAGAGGGGGACACTGAAGCTTTCTTT. The full variable domain, rest sourced from reference TRBV5-4 and TRBJ1-1, is ETGVTQSPTHLIKTRGQQVTLRCSSQSGHNTVSWYQQALGQGPQFIFQYYREEENGRGNFPPRFSGLQFPNYSSELNVNALELDDSALYLCASSRRIEGDTEAFFGQGTRLTVV.

The V and J genes are TRBV28 and TRBJ1-1; tentative D call: TRBD1 (5 bases). The germline CDR1 and CDR2 sequences are MDHEN and SYDVKM. V was trimmed by 8 bases and J by 5 bases, leaving 18 bases between them. There are 14 residues in the CDR3. The CDR3 loop is CASGQVQGTTEAFF. Written as DNA, the CDR3 is TGTGCCAGCGGACAAGTTCAGGGTACGACTGAAGCTTTCTTT.

The rearrangement uses TRBV7-2 and TRBJ1-1, with D unclear. This CDR3 has 14 amino acids. The germline V gene has CDR1 SGHTA and CDR2 FQGNSA. V was shortened by 1 base and J by 1 base, with 7 bases between the two germline ends. CDR3 in amino acids: CASSLGLRNTEAFF. The CDR3 nucleotides are TGTGCCAGCAGCTTAGGACTTAGGAACACTGAAGCTTTCTTT.

The rearrangement links TRBV2 to TRBJ1-1, with 10 positions matching TRBD1. V was clipped by 5 bases and J by 5 bases; unmatched bases: 5. The CDR3 length is 14 residues. Germline V CDR1 and CDR2: SNHLY, FYNNEI. The CDR3: CASSRDRGNTEAFF. CDR3 nucleotides: TGTGCCAGCAGTAGGGACAGGGGTAATACTGAAGCTTTCTTT.

This chain uses TRBV30 with TRBJ1-4; D ambiguous. The CDR3 has 15 residues. Germline V gene lookup returns CDR1 GTSNPN and CDR2 SVGIG (reference sequence). Trimming left V 1 base short and J 3 bases short, with 12 bases between. CDR3 in amino acids: CAWSDDGRANEKLFF. DNA of the CDR3: TGTGCCTGGAGTGATGACGGTCGTGCTAATGAAAAACTGTTTTTT. The full variable domain, rest sourced from reference TRBV30 and TRBJ1-4, is SQTIHQWPATLVQPVGSPLSLECTVEGTSNPNLYWYRQAAGRGLQLLFYSVGIGQISSEVPQNLSASRPQDRQFILSSKKLLLSDSGFYLCAWSDDGRANEKLFFGSGTQLSVL.

The gene calls are TRBV6-5 and TRBJ1-1; D is unclear. In germline, CDR1 is MNHEY, CDR2 SVGAGI. The CDR3 is made up of 13 amino acids. Trimming took off 6 bases at V and 2 bases at J, with 10 bases between the two ends. This CDR3 is CASRSDGNTEAFF. CDR3 DNA sequence: TGTGCCAGCAGATCAGACGGAAACACTGAAGCTTTCTTT.

This clone occurred once. This rearrangement joins TRBV2 to TRBJ2-4; 7 bases line up with TRBD1. CDR1 and CDR2 (germline): SNHLY, FYNNEI. Unmatched junction bases numbered 10, after V lost 6 bases and J lost 5 bases. This CDR3 region has 15 residues. The CDR3 sequence: CASRKETGTQNIQYF. CDR3 sequence (DNA): TGTGCCAGCAGGAAAGAGACAGGGACCCAAAACATTCAGTACTTC.

The chain couples TRBV6-5 to TRBJ1-2; D ambiguous. This CDR3 contains 13 residues. Trimming stripped 6 bases from V and 5 bases from J, with 13 bases between. The germline CDR1 and CDR2 sequences are MNHEY and SVGAGI. CDR3 residues: CASRTGQEYGYTF. CDR3 DNA: TGTGCCAGCAGAACCGGGCAAGAATATGGCTACACCTTC.

The chain recombines TRBV19 with TRBJ1-1; D is uncertain. V lost 3 bases to trimming and J lost 0 bases, with 14 bases between them. The length of the CDR3 is 16 residues. Germline CDR1 reads LNHDA; CDR2 reads SQIVND (reference sequence). DNA of the CDR3: TGTGCCAGTAGTATTCGGTGTCGGTCTTTGAACACTGAAGCTTTCTTT. It translates to CASSIRCRSLNTEAFF.

The V call is TRBV19, the J call TRBJ2-2; D is undetermined. The CDR3 contains 13 residues. V was trimmed by 1 base and J by 5 bases, leaving 5 bases between them. Germline CDR1 and CDR2: LNHDA and SQIVND (reference sequence). The CDR3 DNA follows: TGTGCCAGTAGTATAGGCACTACCGGGGAGCTGTTTTTT. This encodes CASSIGTTGELFF. The full variable domain, completed using reference TRBV19 and TRBJ2-2, is DGGITQSPKYLFRKEGQNVTLSCEQNLNHDAMYWYRQDPGQGLRLIYYSQIVNDFQKGDIAEGYSVSREKKESFPLTVTSAQKNPTAFYLCASSIGTTGELFFGEGSRLTVL.

The J gene is TRBJ2-7, the V gene TRBV4-1, with 10 nucleotides matching TRBD1. The length of the CDR3 is 15 residues. The germline V gene encodes CDR1 MGHRA and CDR2 YSYEKL. V lost 2 bases to trimming and J lost 4 bases; unmatched junction nucleotides: 5. CDR3 DNA sequence: TGCGCCAGCAGCCAACGGTGGGACAGGGGATACGAGCAGTACTTC. This sequence encodes CASSQRWDRGYEQYF.

The V call is TRBV28, the J call TRBJ1-2; D gene ambiguous. V lost 3 bases and J lost 3, with 8 bases in between. The germline gives CDR1 MDHEN, CDR2 SYDVKM. The CDR3 is made up of 13 amino acids. The DNA of the CDR3 is TGTGCCAGCAGTTTGGTAGGACACTATGGCTACACCTTC. The encoded protein is CASSLVGHYGYTF.

The sample holds a few counts of this clone. The chain employs TRBV3-1 (or the pseudogene TRBV3-2) and TRBJ1-6; 8 positions agree with TRBD1. V was clipped by 1 base and J by 7 bases; unmatched bases: 3. This CDR3 has 15 amino acids. Germline values: CDR1 LGHDT, CDR2 YNNKEL (reference sequence). CDR3 sequence (DNA): TGTGCCAGCAGCCAAGGGACAGGGAACAATTCACCCCTCCACTTT. Its protein product is CASSQGTGNNSPLHF.

The rearrangement links TRBV6-5 to TRBJ2-2; 7 bases are a match to TRBD1. J gave up 4 bases and V 8 bases, and 1 base lay outside the gene matches. The CDR3 spans 12 residues. Germline CDR1 is MNHEY and CDR2 is SVGAGI. The CDR3 DNA reads as TGTGCCAGCTACAGGGGCACCGGGGAGCTGTTTTTT. As protein: CASYRGTGELFF.

This rearrangement joins TRBV21-1 to TRBJ1-2; the table's D gene call, TRBD1, was not cross checked with the DNA. TRBV21-1 is tagged as a pseudogene. This CDR3 comprises 15 residues. The DNA for the CDR3 is TGTGCCAGCAGCACCGACAGGGGGCATCACTATGGCTACACCTTC. Translation gives CASSTDRGHHYGYTF.

The V gene is TRBV5-8, the J gene TRBJ1-4; unclear D gene. Trimming pared 4 bases from V and 11 bases from J, leaving 9 bases between. CDR1 is SGHTS and CDR2 is YDEGEE in the germline V gene. The CDR3 spans 11 residues. The CDR3 protein is CASSRTEKLFF. For the CDR3, the DNA is TGTGCCAGCAGCCGGACGGAGAAACTGTTTTTT.

The genes are TRBV28 and TRBJ1-1; D is undetermined. V was clipped by 1 base and J by 0 bases, with 18 bases between them. The germline V gene has CDR1 MDHEN and CDR2 SYDVKM. The CDR3 contains 18 residues. Here the CDR3 DNA reads TGTGCCAGCAGTTTATACTCTTCCCCACGTAGAGTGAACACTGAAGCTTTCTTT. Translating it yields CASSLYSSPRRVNTEAFF.

J is TRBJ2-3 and V is TRBV5-1; no clear D gene. CDR3 size: 15 residues. Trimming stripped 4 bases from V and 2 bases from J, with 14 bases between. The germline V gene has CDR1 SGHRS and CDR2 YFSETQ. CDR3 nucleotides: TGCGCCAGCAGCCGAGAGCCAGCCCTCACAGATACGCAGTATTTT. It codes for CASSREPALTDTQYF.

The V and J genes are TRBV28 and TRBJ1-1; the D gene is possibly TRBD1 (6 bases). This CDR3 region has 17 residues. CDR1 is MDHEN and CDR2 is SYDVKM in the germline V gene. Trimming pared 2 bases from V and 0 bases from J, leaving 16 bases between. The CDR3 region is CASSLVSGGNMNTEAFF. CDR3 sequence (DNA): TGTGCCAGCAGTTTAGTTTCGGGGGGCAACATGAACACTGAAGCTTTCTTT.

V usage is TRBV3-1 (or the pseudogene TRBV3-2) and J usage is TRBJ1-6; D is unclear. V lost 8 bases, J lost 7 bases, and 6 bases lay in between. The CDR3 spans 11 residues. CDR1 is LGHDT, CDR2 YNNKEL, per germline (reference sequence). The CDR3 loop reads CASGKNSPLHF. The DNA of the CDR3 is TGTGCCAGCGGTAAAAATTCACCCCTCCACTTT.

The rearrangement uses TRBV19 and TRBJ1-2; TRBD1 agrees at 9 bases. V lost 6 bases to trimming and J lost 8 bases; unmatched junction nucleotides: 13. The CDR3 has 15 amino acids. From germline, CDR1 is LNHDA and CDR2 SQIVND (reference sequence). The CDR3 sequence is CASRQGARNLPGYTF. The CDR3 DNA follows: TGTGCCAGTAGACAGGGGGCGAGAAACCTCCCAGGCTACACCTTC.